This T cell receptor beta chain was retrieved from a study of T cell repertoires in cytomegalovirus infection. Study-wide background: In public TCR beta signatures, there were indications of both CMV infection and matching HLA type. Regarding the study as a whole: In two of eight donors, the top clonotype was HLA-C-restricted CMV-specific.

TCRdb called the reads again in MiXCR, with one record for every CDR3 protein. Among roughly 240,000 distinct CDR3 sequences listed, about 5.9% were seen once. Germline V lookup: CDR1 SGHRS, CDR2 YFSETQ. J lost 3 bases, V lost 3 bases, and 9 bases had no gene match. The CDR3 length is 16 residues. This clonotype was seen a few times. The antigen remains undetermined. The sample comprised PBMCs. The clonotype was recovered from a human donor in good health (CMV status not recorded). Some clones in this sample may be carry-over from other donors' samples. This sequence joins TRBV5-1 and TRBJ2-1, with TRBD1 matching 7 bases. The CDR3 nucleotides are TGCGCCAGCAGCTCATCGACGGGACAGAACTACAATGAGCAGTTCTTC. Its protein is CASSSSTGQNYNEQFF.